This TCR beta chain derives from a study of T cell responses to AZD1222 COVID-19 vaccine. The CDR3 is 14 amino acids. V dropped 6 bases and J dropped 3 bases, with 14 bases sitting between them. Germline CDR1 SGHRS, CDR2 YFSETQ. With respect to this clone: Its antigen remains unidentified.

Broader study findings: When two AZD1222 doses had been given, Spike-specific TCR breadth and depth rose. Sampling captured repertoires only after the peak T cell response. The sample set comprised mostly white British donors with more females, and clonal diversity was possibly underestimated. Unmutated variant regions are reportedly the target of nearly half of TCRs that are spike-specific.

Produced via immunoSEQ multiplex PCR; TCRdb's table is partial and in-frame only. The table shows 97,000 or so clones, with 91% occurring only once. The TCR was taken from an adult who received the AZD1222 COVID-19 vaccine. This chain links TRBV5-1 with TRBJ2-3; no clear D gene. Specimen: peripheral blood, collected 28 days after the second AZD1222 dose. The CDR3 loop is CASTHGFGTDTQYF. As DNA, the CDR3 is TGCGCCAGCACCCACGGGTTTGGGACAGATACGCAGTATTTT.